This record covers a single T cell receptor (beta chain). These data are taken from a study of blood T cell repertoires in COVID-19. Study background: Sources were T cells, B-cell-depleted T cells, or PBMCs; the material itself was cDNA or gDNA.

Germline-derived CDR1 and CDR2 are LNHNV and YYDKDF (reference sequence). This CDR3 is 13 amino acids long. V lost 8 bases, J lost 0 bases, and 4 bases stayed unmatched. In the authors' methods: It was from reference gene primer amplification that nucleated cell counts were estimated. The protocol was immunoSEQ multiplex PCR, while the TCRdb copy is restricted to in-frame clones and leaves out a portion. That table is the source of V, J and clone size, and D and trimming were worked out from the DNA. The profile covers a few hundred thousand clones, with around nine tenths appearing a single time and 1.5% to 2% taken by the ten largest.

The clonotype was recovered from a woman aged 30 to 39 who had recovered from COVID-19. The rearrangement joins TRBV15 to TRBJ2-7; 7 nucleotides align to TRBD2. The sequencing input was PBMCs or T cells enriched from blood (not recorded which). The CDR3 bases are TGTGCCACCGCCCGGGACTACTCCTACGAGCAGTACTTC. The encoded protein is CATARDYSYEQYF.